A selection of T cell receptor beta chains follows, all from one sample in a study of blood T cell repertoires in COVID-19. TCRdb's copy holds only in-frame clones and misses some; the assay was immunoSEQ multiplex PCR. The data contain approximately 350,000 clones, about 86% of them singletons. Sequencing used peripheral blood. Source of these receptors: a woman aged 60 to 75 with COVID-19, enrolled during active disease. Both conserved end residues are part of each CDR3. Fields, in order: clone size, D gene, V gene, J gene, CDR3 protein, CDR3 DNA. A D gene is named only where the DNA matches it firmly. Clone size, where shown, is once, few, many, or a class for clones that have expanded.

.	TRBD1	TRBV5-1	TRBJ1-4	CASSPGSTGAREKLFF	TGCGCCAGCAGCCCAGGCTCGACAGGGGCGCGGGAAAAACTGTTTTTT
.	.	TRBV5-4	TRBJ2-1	CASSLALRALNEQFF	TGTGCCAGCAGCTTGGCCCTGCGGGCCCTCAATGAGCAGTTCTTC
.	.	TRBV12-3/TRBV12-4	TRBJ1-2	CASSLGLNYGYTF	TGTGCCAGCAGTTTAGGACTGAACTATGGCTACACCTTC
.	.	TRBV2	TRBJ1-6	CASSGWRSPLHF	TGTGCCAGCAGTGGGTGGCGGTCACCCCTCCACTTT
.	TRBD2	TRBV19	TRBJ2-3	CASSARLAGGTDTQYF	TGTGCCAGTAGTGCAAGACTAGCGGGAGGCACAGATACGCAGTATTTT
.	.	TRBV27	TRBJ2-7	CASSLVPGPAGGYEQYF	TGTGCCAGCAGTTTAGTACCCGGACCCGCCGGGGGCTACGAGCAGTACTTC
.	.	TRBV6-4	TRBJ1-4	CASGTGHPRQDEKLFF	TGTGCCAGCGGGACGGGACATCCCCGGCAGGATGAAAAACTGTTTTTT
.	.	TRBV7-2	TRBJ1-3	CASSPPLAGIRGGNTIYF	TGTGCCAGCAGCCCCCCCCTAGCGGGGATTCGAGGGGGAAACACCATATATTTT
few	.	TRBV6-2/TRBV6-3	TRBJ2-2	CASSSMGAGELFF	TGTGCCAGCAGTTCCATGGGCGCGGGGGAGCTGTTTTTT
once	TRBD2	TRBV5-5	TRBJ2-1	CASSLDPSGYNEQFF	TGTGCCAGCAGCTTGGATCCTAGCGGGTATAATGAGCAGTTCTTC
.	TRBD1	TRBV7-2	TRBJ2-7	CASSLPTGPYEQYF	TGTGCCAGCAGCTTACCGACAGGGCCGTACGAGCAGTACTTC
.	.	TRBV25-1	TRBJ1-1	CASSKDTLNTEAFF	TGTGCCAGCAGTAAGGACACGTTGAACACTGAAGCTTTCTTT
once	TRBD2	TRBV19	TRBJ2-4	CASSGGGELDIQYF	TGTGCCTCCAGCGGGGGTGGAGAATTGGACATTCAGTACTTC
.	.	TRBV7-8	TRBJ1-1	CASSLGQVVTEAFF	TGTGCCAGCAGCCTGGGGCAGGTGGTCACTGAAGCTTTCTTT
.	.	TRBV6-1	TRBJ1-1	CASSDGGRNTEAFF	TGTGCCAGCAGTGACGGGGGGCGGAACACTGAAGCTTTCTTT
.	.	TRBV9	TRBJ1-1	CASSTLGGTEAFF	TGTGCCAGCAGCACCCTCGGGGGCACTGAAGCTTTCTTT
.	TRBD2	TRBV5-4	TRBJ2-2	CASSLGGSTGLAVGELFF	TGTGCCAGCAGCTTGGGCGGGAGTACGGGACTAGCTGTCGGGGAGCTGTTTTTT
.	.	TRBV11-3	TRBJ1-2	CASSFSRGHGYTF	TGTGCCAGCAGCTTTAGCAGGGGCCACGGCTACACCTTC
.	TRBD2	TRBV7-2	TRBJ2-5	CASSFPSGGGETQYF	TGTGCCAGCAGCTTTCCCAGCGGGGGAGGAGAGACCCAGTACTTC
.	.	TRBV2	TRBJ2-3	CASRRDTLTDTQYF	TGTGCCAGCAGGAGAGACACACTGACAGATACGCAGTATTTT
few	.	TRBV30	TRBJ1-5	CAWSVGTGRYQPQHF	TGTGCCTGGAGTGTAGGTACAGGCCGCTATCAGCCCCAGCATTTT
.	.	TRBV20-1	TRBJ2-7	CSATRSGEQYF	TGCAGTGCTACTCGTTCGGGCGAGCAGTACTTC
.	.	TRBV30	TRBJ1-2	CALGEVQGYTF	TGTGCCCTGGGGGAGGTTCAGGGCTACACCTTC
.	TRBD1	TRBV6-5	TRBJ1-5	CASSYKGQGNQPQHF	TGTGCCAGCAGTTACAAGGGACAGGGTAATCAGCCCCAGCATTTT
.	TRBD1	TRBV19	TRBJ2-3	CASSDHPGQGRDTQYF	TGTGCCAGTAGTGATCACCCGGGACAGGGCAGAGATACGCAGTATTTT
.	.	TRBV7-2	TRBJ2-3	CASSLDGGALDTQYF	TGTGCCAGCAGCTTAGATGGGGGGGCATTGGATACGCAGTATTTT
.	TRBD2	TRBV5-1	TRBJ2-1	CASSPEGSGGYEQFF	TGCGCCAGCAGCCCCGAGGGTAGCGGGGGGTATGAGCAGTTCTTC
.	.	TRBV4-3	TRBJ1-4	CASSQGPPRVANEKLFF	TGCGCCAGCAGCCAAGGGCCTCCCCGGGTGGCTAATGAAAAACTGTTTTTT
.	TRBD2	TRBV4-2	TRBJ2-1	CASSHPTGTRDYNEQFF	TGTGCCAGCAGCCACCCAACCGGGACTAGAGACTACAATGAGCAGTTCTTC
few	TRBD1	TRBV7-8	TRBJ1-6	CASSYTGTGGSPLHF	TGTGCCAGCAGCTACACCGGGACAGGGGGTTCACCCCTCCACTTT
.	.	TRBV5-6	TRBJ1-1	CASKRRAGTEAFF	TGTGCCAGCAAACGCAGAGCGGGTACTGAAGCTTTCTTT
.	TRBD1	TRBV10-1	TRBJ2-7	CASSESRDRVCYEQYF	TGCGCCAGCAGTGAGTCGAGGGACAGGGTGTGTTACGAGCAGTACTTC
.	.	TRBV19	TRBJ1-1	CASSIGQQNTEAFF	TGTGCCAGTAGTATCGGACAGCAAAACACTGAAGCTTTCTTT
.	.	TRBV6-5	TRBJ1-1	CASSPHAGAEAFF	TGTGCCAGCAGCCCACACGCAGGGGCCGAAGCTTTCTTT
.	TRBD2	TRBV11-1	TRBJ2-1	CASSLAKTSGRYNEQFF	TGTGCCAGCAGCTTAGCGAAGACTAGCGGGCGCTACAATGAGCAGTTCTTC
.	TRBD1	TRBV12-5	TRBJ2-7	CASGLRQGAAYEQYF	TGTGCTAGTGGTTTGAGGCAGGGGGCGGCCTACGAGCAGTACTTC
.	TRBD1	TRBV19	TRBJ1-1	CASSLRDRQEEAFF	TGTGCCAGTAGCCTGCGGGACAGGCAAGAGGAGGCTTTCTTT
.	.	TRBV19	TRBJ1-2	CASRLDGNYGYTF	TGTGCCAGTAGGTTAGACGGGAACTATGGCTACACCTTC
.	TRBD1	TRBV5-4	TRBJ2-5	CASSRQGAGETQYF	TGTGCCAGCAGCCGGCAGGGGGCGGGGGAGACCCAGTACTTC
.	TRBD1	TRBV5-1	TRBJ2-5	CASTSGQGETQYF	TGCGCCAGCACGTCGGGACAGGGAGAGACCCAGTACTTC
.	.	TRBV13	TRBJ2-3	CASSPRMTPSTDTQYF	TGTGCCAGCAGCCCCAGGATGACGCCGAGCACAGATACGCAGTATTTT
.	.	TRBV6-2/TRBV6-3	TRBJ2-2	CASSYEPMNTGELFF	TGTGCCAGCAGTTACGAGCCGATGAACACCGGGGAGCTGTTTTTT
.	.	TRBV6-5	TRBJ1-4	CASSRDNLSEKLFF	TGTGCCAGCAGTCGGGACAATTTGTCTGAAAAACTGTTTTTT
.	TRBD2	TRBV3-1/TRBV3-2	TRBJ2-3	CASSTTSGGPSTDTQYF	TGTGCCAGCAGCACGACTAGCGGGGGCCCTAGCACAGATACGCAGTATTTT
.	TRBD1	TRBV5-4	TRBJ1-3	CASSPTGGRAGNTIYF	TGTGCCAGCAGCCCGACAGGGGGCCGGGCTGGAAACACCATATATTTT
.	TRBD2	TRBV3-1/TRBV3-2	TRBJ2-3	CASSHELRTSSIDTQYF	TGTGCCAGCAGCCACGAACTACGGACTAGCTCGATAGATACGCAGTATTTT
once	TRBD2	TRBV27	TRBJ2-1	CASKTRGDYNEQFF	TGTGCCAGCAAAACGCGGGGGGACTACAATGAGCAGTTCTTC
.	.	TRBV19	TRBJ2-7	CASSMIAGYEQYF	TGTGCCAGTAGTATGATCGCGGGCTACGAGCAGTACTTC
.	TRBD2	TRBV4-2	TRBJ2-3	CASSQGNSGAVRADTQYF	TGTGCCAGCAGCCAAGGGAATAGCGGGGCTGTCCGAGCGGATACGCAGTATTTT
.	.	TRBV18	TRBJ2-7	CASSRGTASYEQYF	TGTGCCAGCTCTCGGGGGACAGCCTCCTACGAGCAGTACTTC
.	TRBD1	TRBV3-1/TRBV3-2	TRBJ1-2	CASSQLGTGCNGYTF	TGTGCCAGCAGCCAATTAGGGACAGGGTGTAATGGCTACACCTTC
.	TRBD1	TRBV19	TRBJ2-6	CASTGTGSPGANVLTF	TGTGCCAGTACGGGGACAGGGTCACCTGGGGCCAACGTCCTGACTTTC
.	TRBD1	TRBV7-3	TRBJ2-3	CASSRDRGGSTDTQYF	TGTGCCAGCAGCCGCGACAGGGGTGGTAGCACAGATACGCAGTATTTT
.	TRBD1	TRBV11-2	TRBJ2-1	CASSRDRDNEQFF	TGTGCCAGCAGCCGGGACAGGGACAATGAGCAGTTCTTC